The present entry profiles one T cell receptor beta chain with its context. Its cognate antigen has yet to be identified. No base qualities exist here, and no much larger clone lies one base off it. Libraries were prepared through PCR. Data came from an Illumina HiSeq 2500. TCR libraries were prepared with molecular barcoding, using unique molecular identifiers to normalize TCRbeta repertoire quantification. TCRdb ran its own pipeline on the public reads, namely fastp trimming at Q25 and MiXCR clone calling, and kept in-frame beta chains. Rows matching on CDR3 protein sequence are summarized as one entry with the most common DNA and genes. Across this sample there are 420,000 or so distinct CDR3 sequences, with 11% seen only once. Clones ranked in the top ten supply 4.5% to 7% of the sample. This specimen belongs to a study of T-cell reconstitution after alpha-beta-depleted transplantation in children (dated by TCRdb to about 2016). Describing the broader study: The study quantitatively tracked T-cell immune reconstitution after TCRalphabeta/CD19-depleted allogeneic hematopoietic cell transplantation in children using TCR repertoire profiling.

CDR1 and CDR2 are read off the germline V gene as MNHNS and SASEGT. Trimming takes 6 bases from V and 3 bases from J, and the germline ends sit 18 bases apart. Including cysteine and valine, the CDR3 has 15 amino acids. The CDR3 DNA has 45 bases and is translated from base 1. Source: PBMCs from the stem cell graft donor, taken from the stem cell graft. The sequence joins TRBV6-1 to TRBJ2-7, and possibly TRBD2, on 6 matching bases. This TCR was recovered from a human donor who donated a stem cell graft to a child with acute myeloid leukemia. The CDR3 region reads CASRETLGLGYEQYV. The nucleotide sequence is TGTGCCAGCAGGGAAACGTTGGGACTTGGCTACGAGCAGTACGTC.